The rows below give T cell receptor beta chains drawn from one sample of a study of T-cell memory formation after mild COVID-19. TCRdb analysed the 5' RACE reads with MiXCR anew, one entry per CDR3 protein. The sample has 150,000 to 200,000 distinct CDR3 sequences; more than 14% are singletons. The specimen sequenced was PBMCs or a T cell subset sorted from them (not recorded which). The origin of the receptors is an adult woman who had mild COVID-19 (a few samples of this study predate the infection). Cell type and time point are not known. The CDR3 runs from the conserved cysteine through the conserved F or W. A D gene is named only where the DNA matches it firmly. Some rows have no size entry. The others give once, few or many, or a class for an expanded clone.

J gene	D gene	clone size	V gene	CDR3 DNA	CDR3 protein
TRBJ1-1	.	.	TRBV27	TGTGCCAGTTCTAGAGGGATTGGGTTGACTGAAGCTTTCTTT	CASSRGIGLTEAFF
TRBJ2-1	.	.	TRBV7-2	TGTGCCAGCAGGTTGGGTACCGAGCAGTTCTTC	CASRLGTEQFF
TRBJ2-1	.	many	TRBV7-2	TGTGCCAGCAGCTTTCAGGGCAATGAGCAGTTCTTC	CASSFQGNEQFF
TRBJ2-1	.	.	TRBV7-9	TGTGCCAGCAGCTTAGGTTCCAGGGAGCAGTTCTTC	CASSLGSREQFF
TRBJ1-5	.	few	TRBV20-1	TGCAGTGCTAGAGACACCCCCAGCGCAGCGACGGACAATCAGCCCCAGCATTTT	CSARDTPSAATDNQPQHF
TRBJ1-5	.	.	TRBV12-3/TRBV12-4	TGTGCCAGCAGTCCGGGACCTAGCAATCAGCCCCAGCATTTT	CASSPGPSNQPQHF
TRBJ2-7	.	few	TRBV24-1	TGTGCCACCACCCAGGGGTTTCCCTCAAGTTTGGAGCAGTACTTC	CATTQGFPSSLEQYF
TRBJ1-4	TRBD1	.	TRBV20-1	TGCAGTGCCGGGACAGGCGCACCGGGTGAAAAACTGTTTTTT	CSAGTGAPGEKLFF
TRBJ2-4	TRBD1	.	TRBV7-9	TGTGCCAGCAGCGACACCGGGACAGGGAACATTCAGTACTTC	CASSDTGTGNIQYF
TRBJ2-3	.	many	TRBV12-3/TRBV12-4	TGTGCCAGCAGTTTAGGGGGGAATACGCAGTATTTT	CASSLGGNTQYF
TRBJ2-7	TRBD2	.	TRBV18	TGTGCCAGCTCCTCAGGGGCGTCACTAGCGGACTACGAGCAGTACTTC	CASSSGASLADYEQYF
TRBJ1-5	.	few	TRBV7-9	TGTGCCAGCAGACAGGACGGGCAGCCCCAGCATTTT	CASRQDGQPQHF
TRBJ1-3	.	few	TRBV9	TGTGCCAGCAGCGTTGGCGGACTACTCACTGGAAACACCATATATTTT	CASSVGGLLTGNTIYF
TRBJ1-1	.	.	TRBV29-1	TGCAGCGCCACAGGTTTCATGAACACTGAAGCTTTCTTT	CSATGFMNTEAFF
TRBJ2-5	TRBD2	.	TRBV6-5	TGTGCCAGCAGACCCGGGGGGGGAGAGACCCAGTACTTC	CASRPGGGETQYF
TRBJ2-7	TRBD2	.	TRBV7-2	TGTGCCAGCAGCCCAACTAGCGGAGTCCCCGGCGAGCAGTACTTC	CASSPTSGVPGEQYF
TRBJ2-5	TRBD2	few	TRBV5-1	TGCGCCAGCAGCTTTGCAGCGGGAAAGGCAGAGACCCAGTACTTC	CASSFAAGKAETQYF
TRBJ1-1	TRBD1	once	TRBV5-5	TGTGCCAGCAGCTTGGGGGCGGACAGGGCGAACACTGAAGCTTTCTTT	CASSLGADRANTEAFF
TRBJ2-2	TRBD1	.	TRBV24-1	TGTGCCACCAGTGACCCCCGACAGGGTGGGACCGGGGAGCTGTTTTTT	CATSDPRQGGTGELFF
TRBJ2-7	.	.	TRBV19	TGTGCCAGTAGTAGGTCCATTTCCTACGAGCAGTACTTC	CASSRSISYEQYF
TRBJ2-5	TRBD2	.	TRBV7-2	TGTGCCAGCAGCTTAGCGCATAGCGGGAGGTACCAAGAGACCCAGTACTTC	CASSLAHSGRYQETQYF
TRBJ2-7	.	few	TRBV15	TGTGCCACCAGCAGAGCCTCACTTGTCTACGAGCAGTACTTC	CATSRASLVYEQYF
TRBJ2-1	TRBD2	.	TRBV5-1	TGCGCCAGCCGGCCCCACTTCGGGGAGGGGAATGAGCAGTTCTTC	CASRPHFGEGNEQFF
TRBJ2-1	TRBD2	few	TRBV5-4	TGTGCCAGCAGCTTGGGGGCGGGGGGGCGCTACAATGAGCAGTTCTTC	CASSLGAGGRYNEQFF
TRBJ1-1	.	.	TRBV7-9	TGTGCCAGCAGCTTAGTGGGACGGGGGAACACTGAAGCTTTCTTT	CASSLVGRGNTEAFF
TRBJ2-2	.	.	TRBV29-1	TGCAGCGTTGGATTGGGCGTAAGGGCCGGGGAGCTGTTTTTT	CSVGLGVRAGELFF
TRBJ2-5	TRBD1	.	TRBV24-1	TGTGCCACCAGTGATCCGGGGACAGGGAGAGGAGAGACCCAGTACTTC	CATSDPGTGRGETQYF
TRBJ2-5	.	.	TRBV6-5	TGTGCCAGCAGTTACTCACGGGGGCCAGGGGAGACCCAGTACTTC	CASSYSRGPGETQYF
TRBJ2-1	.	many	TRBV15	TGTGCCTTAGGGGGGAGGCCCGGGGGTGAGCAGTTCTTC	CALGGRPGGEQFF
TRBJ2-5	.	many	TRBV7-2	TGTGCCAGCAGCTCTCAGGCGGGGGAGACCCAGTACTTC	CASSSQAGETQYF
TRBJ2-5	TRBD1	.	TRBV7-2	TGTGCCAGCAGCCACGGACAGGGCCAAGAGACCCAGTACTTC	CASSHGQGQETQYF
TRBJ2-7	TRBD1	.	TRBV12-3/TRBV12-4	TGTGCCAGCAGTTCGGGACAGTTGTACGAGCAGTACTTC	CASSSGQLYEQYF
TRBJ2-7	TRBD1	few	TRBV10-3	TGTGCCATCAGCCTGGGACAGGGGATCGACTACGAGCAGTACTTC	CAISLGQGIDYEQYF
TRBJ1-1	TRBD1	few	TRBV11-2	TGTGCCAGCAGCTTAGGGGGGACAGGGCCTATGAACACTGAAGCTTTCTTT	CASSLGGTGPMNTEAFF
TRBJ2-7	.	.	TRBV5-1	TGCGCCAGCAGCTGGGGCACCCAGGACCGCTACGAGCAGTACTTC	CASSWGTQDRYEQYF
TRBJ2-1	.	.	TRBV7-9	TGTGCCAGCAGCTCAGGGGTTCGAGAGCAGTTCTTC	CASSSGVREQFF
TRBJ1-3	.	few	TRBV5-1	TGCGCCAGCAGCTTGTATTCAGGGGCCGACTCTGGAAACACCATATATTTT	CASSLYSGADSGNTIYF
TRBJ2-7	TRBD2	.	TRBV27	TGTGCCAGCCACCTAAGCGGGGCCTACGAGCAGTACTTC	CASHLSGAYEQYF
TRBJ2-7	TRBD1	.	TRBV4-2	TGTGCCAGCAGCGCAAGATGGGGGACAGGGGAATACGAGCAGTACTTC	CASSARWGTGEYEQYF
TRBJ1-2	.	.	TRBV7-3	TGTGCCAGCAGCCTAAGGCAAGGGGGAGGCTACACCTTC	CASSLRQGGGYTF
TRBJ2-4	TRBD1	.	TRBV2	TGTGCCAGCAGTGAAGCGCTTCAGGGACAGTCCCAAAACATTCAGTACTTC	CASSEALQGQSQNIQYF
TRBJ2-2	.	few	TRBV24-1	TGTGCCACCAGTGCCCGCGGGTCTGCCGCCGGGGAGCTGTTTTTT	CATSARGSAAGELFF
TRBJ1-1	.	many	TRBV30	TGTGCCTGGAGCGGCGGAGTGAACACTGAAGCTTTCTTT	CAWSGGVNTEAFF
TRBJ2-7	TRBD1	.	TRBV19	TGTGCCAGTACCGTGGGGACAGGGGACTACGAGCAGTACTTC	CASTVGTGDYEQYF
TRBJ1-1	TRBD1	.	TRBV30	TGTGCCTGGGGTACAGGGGACAGGGACACTGAAGCTTTCTTT	CAWGTGDRDTEAFF
TRBJ1-1	TRBD1	.	TRBV3-1	TGTGCCAGCAGCCGAGGGACAGGGAGGGAGGCTTTCTTT	CASSRGTGREAFF
TRBJ2-5	TRBD1	.	TRBV7-6	TGTGCCAGCAGCCATCTGGGGACAGGGTTCGGAGAGACCCAGTACTTC	CASSHLGTGFGETQYF
TRBJ1-2	.	few	TRBV9	TGTGCCAGCGCCAAGTCGGGTTGGGACTATGGCTACACCTTC	CASAKSGWDYGYTF
TRBJ2-3	.	few	TRBV7-3	TGTGCCAGCAGCTCCCGGGTCACAGATACGCAGTATTTT	CASSSRVTDTQYF
TRBJ2-7	TRBD2	many	TRBV12-3/TRBV12-4	TGTGCCAGCAGCAGGACTAGCGGGAGGGTCTACGAGCAGTACTTC	CASSRTSGRVYEQYF